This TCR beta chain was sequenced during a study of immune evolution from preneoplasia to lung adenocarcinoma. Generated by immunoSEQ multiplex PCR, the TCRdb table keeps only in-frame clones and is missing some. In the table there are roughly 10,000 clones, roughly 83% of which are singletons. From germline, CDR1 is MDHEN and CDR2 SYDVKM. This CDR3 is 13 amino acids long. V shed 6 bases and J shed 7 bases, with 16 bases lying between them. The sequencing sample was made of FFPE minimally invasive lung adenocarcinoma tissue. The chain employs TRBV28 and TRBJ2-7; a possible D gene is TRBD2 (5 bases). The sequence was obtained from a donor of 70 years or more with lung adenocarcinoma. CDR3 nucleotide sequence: TGTGCCAGCAGAGACGAGGGTCGGACGGAGCAGTACTTC. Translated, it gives CASRDEGRTEQYF.